These 4 T cell receptor beta chains share one sample of origin, sequenced in a study of cytomegalovirus exposure and HLA in healthy donors. PCR used 60 Vbeta primers and 13 Jbeta primers. Assay used: immunoSEQ multiplex PCR; TCRdb lists only in-frame clones, some missing. This sample yields 160,000 or so clones, of which 75% to 85% are seen a single time; about 10% belongs to the top ten. Specimen: PBMCs. The receptors were sampled from a man in his fifties or sixties in good health and CMV-seropositive.

The V call is TRBV6-1, the J call TRBJ2-1; D might be TRBD1 (6 bases). The V end lost 1 base, the J end lost 6 bases, and 10 bases lay between the germline ends. The CDR3 sequence is 14 residues long. Per germline, CDR1 MNHNS and CDR2 SASEGT. The CDR3 is CASSEDRVVNEQFF. DNA for the CDR3: TGTGCCAGCAGTGAAGACAGGGTAGTCAATGAGCAGTTCTTC.

The J gene is TRBJ1-1, the V gene TRBV6-6; 9 positions match TRBD1. Germline-derived CDR1 and CDR2 are MNHNY and SVGAGI (reference sequence). The junction had 8 bases not matched to a gene; V was cut back by 2 bases and J by 4 bases. The CDR3 contains 16 residues. The CDR3 sequence is CASSYTSGQGSTEAFF. The CDR3 coding sequence is TGTGCCAGCAGTTACACCTCTGGACAGGGGAGCACTGAAGCTTTCTTT.

The gene calls are TRBV5-1 and TRBJ2-5; 14 nucleotides line up with TRBD2. This CDR3 has 16 amino acids. Germline CDR1 and CDR2: SGHRS and YFSETQ. V lost 3 bases and J lost 5; bases outside the gene matches: 6. CDR3 loop: CASSSQGLAGVETQYF. The CDR3 bases are TGCGCCAGCAGCTCGCAGGGACTAGCGGGAGTGGAGACCCAGTACTTC.

The gene calls are TRBV25-1 and TRBJ2-5, with D tentatively TRBD2 (6 bases). Trimming left V 3 bases short and J 2 bases short, with 16 bases between. The CDR3 extends over 16 amino acids. Looked up from germline, CDR1 is MGHDK and CDR2 is SYGVNS. The CDR3 spells CASSDPGGPLQETQYF. The CDR3 region has the DNA TGTGCCAGCAGTGATCCCGGAGGGCCCCTACAAGAGACCCAGTACTTC.